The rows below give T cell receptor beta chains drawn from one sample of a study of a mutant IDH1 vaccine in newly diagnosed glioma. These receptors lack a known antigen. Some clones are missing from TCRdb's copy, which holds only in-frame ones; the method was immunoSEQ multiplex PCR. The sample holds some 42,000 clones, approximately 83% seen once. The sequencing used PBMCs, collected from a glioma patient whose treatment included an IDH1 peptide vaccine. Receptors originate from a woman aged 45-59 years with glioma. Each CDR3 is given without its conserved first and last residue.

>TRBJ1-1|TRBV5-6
ASSPHGGSAEAF
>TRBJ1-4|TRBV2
ASSDVRGNEKLF
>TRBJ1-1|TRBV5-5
ASSLGAVNTEAF
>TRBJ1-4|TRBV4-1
ASSQLTQGATNEKLF
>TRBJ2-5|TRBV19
ASSSKVPQETQY
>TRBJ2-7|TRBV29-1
SVGQGGYEQY
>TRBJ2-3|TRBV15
ATSRLGQGRLTDTQY
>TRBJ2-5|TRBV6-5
ASSPGQGGFGTQY
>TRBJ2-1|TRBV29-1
SVSSRTEYNEQF
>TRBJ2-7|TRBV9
ASSVAASGGAGEQY
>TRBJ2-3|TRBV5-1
ASSRGDTSTDTQY
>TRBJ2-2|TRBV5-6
ASSPKDTGELF
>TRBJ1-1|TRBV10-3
AISENTEAF
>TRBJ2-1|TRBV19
ASSTEGSTYNEQF
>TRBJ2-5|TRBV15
ATSRGRPQETQY
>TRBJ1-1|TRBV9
ASSVHGELNTEAF
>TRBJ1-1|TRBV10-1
ASSDRRRGRRGEAF
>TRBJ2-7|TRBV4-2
ASSHHFSGLYEQY
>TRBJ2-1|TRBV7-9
ASSPSPTVYNEQF
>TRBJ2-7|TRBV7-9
ASSLGTSGVLY
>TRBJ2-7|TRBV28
ASSWVAGYEQY
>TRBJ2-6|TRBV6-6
ASSSRSGANVLT
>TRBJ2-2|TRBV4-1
ASSQRMTEELF
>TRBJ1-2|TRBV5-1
ASSLAGEDGYT
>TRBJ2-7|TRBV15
ATSPGTGGYEQY
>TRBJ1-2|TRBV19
ASSRYRMGQGVAANYGYT
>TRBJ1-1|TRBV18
ASSFPTGINTEAF
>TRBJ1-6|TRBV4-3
ASSQGSGRTNSPLH
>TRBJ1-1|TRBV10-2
ASSEPDTEAF
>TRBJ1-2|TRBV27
ASSYGTGGYGYT
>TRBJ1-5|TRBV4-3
ASSVTVNQPQH
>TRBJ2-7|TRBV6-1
ASSSRGDPYEQY
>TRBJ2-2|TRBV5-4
ASTSDPGVNTGELF
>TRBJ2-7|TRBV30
AWSVTLWATYEQY
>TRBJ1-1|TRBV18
ASSLGGGNPEAF
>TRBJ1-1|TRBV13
ASSLGESNTEAF
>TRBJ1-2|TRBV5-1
ASSLEGGRDGYT
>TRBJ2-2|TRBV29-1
SVSLGQGIGGELF